The text below deals with one TCR beta chain. This clone was counted many times. The antigen this receptor binds is unknown. No base qualities exist here, and no much larger clone lies one base off it. The data stem from a study of T cell clones after liver transplantation (dated by TCRdb to about 2019). Notes on the research overall: The samples were obtained from ITN030ST, a randomized trial that attempted immunosuppression withdrawal within 2 years after liver transplantation. A cohort of 8 liver transplant recipients was studied, of whom 3 were classified as tolerant and 5 as non-tolerant. Tolerance was defined as complete immunosuppression withdrawal for at least one year with no rise in liver enzymes beyond twice the upper limit of normal. Of the eight recipients, a few were HCV-positive, while the remaining recipients had been transplanted for non-autoimmune, non-viral indications. As an antigen-independent comparator for donor-reactive sequences, third party-reactive TCRbeta sequences were also identified from pre-transplant MLRs. Blood samples were collected pre-transplant, pre-randomization before withdrawal, and post-randomization after either full withdrawal or failed withdrawal. Donor-reactive T cell clones were identified by TCRbeta sequencing after a pre-transplant mixed lymphocyte reaction and then tracked in post-transplant blood. No induction therapy was given to the subjects, and standard immunosuppression was administered until randomization at 12-24 months post-transplant. Overall study outcomes, separate from this receptor: Low numbers of available donor cells limited the measurable donor-reactive repertoire in a couple of subjects. Donor-reactive sequences declined more than third party-reactive ones, suggesting partial antigen-specific deletion unrelated to withdrawal success. Because no allograft tissue specimens were available, donor-reactive T cells may have migrated into the graft instead of being deleted. In most of the 8 subjects, regardless of tolerance or HCV status, circulating donor-reactive CD4 TCRbeta sequences dropped significantly post-transplant. The conclusions were considered preliminary, being limited by small, heterogeneous patient numbers and non-standardized post-transplant time points. Once repertoire turnover was taken into account, donor-reactive detection showed a significant reduction for CD4 in 7 of 8 subjects and for CD8 in 8 of 8.

Frozen genomic DNA underwent high-throughput TCRbeta CDR3 sequencing by immunoSEQ, including PCR amplification, mapping, bias correction and internal controls. From the authors' description of their analysis: Productive rearrangements were kept, and unique TCRbeta sequences were defined by CDR3 nucleotide sequence plus V and J gene. For classification of a sequence as donor-reactive, at least 5-fold expansion in CFSE-low cells relative to unstimulated pre-transplant cells and a frequency of at least 0.01% were required. Minimum frequency thresholds were set for each subject based on the unstimulated sample with the lowest template count, ensuring at least 90% detection power. Repertoire turnover was measured by Jensen-Shannon divergence between the top 1000 TCRbeta sequences post- and pre-transplant. Changes in detection of donor-reactive sequences were assessed with two-sided Fisher's exact tests. TCRdb re-hosts the immuneACCESS table, in-frame sequences only. Its copies lack some clones; in the studies checked, an unresolved V gene accounts for under half of them, and the cause for the rest is not known. V, J and clone size are taken as reported in that table, and D and trimming were inferred from the DNA itself. This sample is represented by roughly 80,000 clones; roughly 80% of them were singletons. Roughly 3% of the sample comes from the top ten.

Thawed unstimulated PBMCs were stained for CD3, CD4 and CD8 and FACS-sorted into CD3+CD4+ and CD3+CD8+ populations. Randomization to immunosuppression withdrawal applied to every one of the 8 studied subjects. The Qiagen DNeasy Blood and Tissue Kit was used for isolation of genomic DNA. The receptor was derived from a human patient who received a liver transplant. Some T cells seen after a transplant may have their origin in the graft donor. Sample: CD4+ T cells from blood, taken at the 22-month timepoint.

Read as DNA, the sequence is TGTGCCAGCAGTCCGACGGTCGGGGCAGATACGCAGTATTTT. It specifies CASSPTVGADTQYF. This receptor chain uses TRBV7-6 and TRBJ2-3, with TRBD2 tentatively as D gene (5 bases match). Looking up the germline V gene yields CDR1 SGHVS and CDR2 FNYEAQ. Relative to germline, V is 6 bases shorter and J is 4 bases shorter, with 14 bases between their ends. Its CDR3 holds 14 amino acids, cysteine through phenylalanine. Just the 42-base CDR3 DNA is kept, in frame starting at base 1.